This T cell receptor beta chain was observed in a study of regulatory T cells in long-lasting Graves disease. Ten or more counts support this clonotype. As yet, its antigen is unknown. Combining iRepertoire HTBI primers with Arm-PCR of CDR3 regions, the authors built TCR beta libraries. As handled by the study authors: Identification across samples found 62 TRBV and roughly 14 TRBJ segments. TCRdb processed the multiplex PCR reads anew with MiXCR; each CDR3 protein has one entry. These V and J calls originate from TCRdb's pipeline instead of the authors' own analysis. This sample has 310,000 or so distinct CDR3 sequences, with about 19% found just once. V lost 7 bases and J lost 4; bases outside the gene matches: 5. CDR1 and CDR2 from the germline V gene are SNHLY and FYNNEI. The CDR3 is made up of 13 amino acids. Whole-study findings and limits: Among the persistent patients, about 3,000 public clonotypes were shared, more than the 966 shared among new patients.

The time point here: persistent/refractory GD, antithyroid drugs over 5 years with positive TRAb. Generation of the TCR library employed RNA extracted from PBMCs. The clonotype originates from a female donor with Graves disease. This rearrangement joins TRBV2 to TRBJ2-5, with 8 bases lining up with TRBD1. The specimen was peripheral blood mononuclear cells (PBMCs), collected when the disease was refractory, from a patient treated with antithyroid drugs. The CDR3 region is CASNGQGGETQYF. In nucleotides, the CDR3 is TGTGCCAGCAACGGACAGGGAGGAGAGACCCAGTACTTC.